This TCR beta chain was identified during a study of CD8+CD57+ T cells in acquired aplastic anemia (dated by TCRdb to the late 2010s). General notes on the study: A mean of roughly 3.2 ug of DNA, ranging from roughly 0.19 to 27.4 ug, was extracted from sorted CD4+ and CD8+ cells. A CD8+CD57+ expansion meant a frequency higher than the mean frequency seen in healthy subjects. Summary of the overall study and its limitations: Around 30 CD8+ CDR3 sequences were found in both patients and controls but appeared to be highly expressed in patients and within the immunodominant clones of the patients. Between patients and healthy controls, no significant difference in CD8+ Simpson's diversity was found (P=0.060).

Expansion of CD8+CD57+ cells had been shown by flow cytometry in the patients chosen for sequencing. Severe acquired aplastic anemia was diagnosed in all patients according to International Study of Aplastic Anemia and Agranulocytosis and Camitta criteria. No patient had received any therapy when blood was sampled. TCR repertoires of sorted CD4+ and CD8+ blood T cells from severe aplastic anemia patients and healthy subjects were deep-sequenced in the study. Patients were enrolled in the USA under clinicaltrials.gov protocols 00001620, 01623167, 00001397, 00071045, 00081523 and 00961064. Ficoll-Paque density gradient centrifugation was used to isolate peripheral blood mononuclear cells. Before DNA was extracted, CD4+ and CD8+ T cells were sorted using either FACS or magnetic beads. Profiling of TCR beta VDJ combinations and CDR3 sequences used genomic DNA as the template. TCR repertoire sequencing was run on an Illumina HiSeq 2000. The source study handled its data this way. TRBV/TRBJ rearrangement plots, CDR3 size and DJ length profiles, and Simpson's diversity index were used to assess repertoires. Whichever DNA sequence was most abundant in the deep sequencing data was defined as the immunodominant clone. CDR3 amino acid sequences were checked for sharing across subjects and were also compared against the VDJdb database and published repertoires. TCRdb redid the processing of the public reads, applying fastp at Q25 and MiXCR, and retained in-frame beta chains. One record per CDR3 amino acid sequence lists the most common genes and DNA. Here the V and J calls rest on TCRdb's processing, not on the authors' analysis. The sample yields 150,000 or so distinct CDR3 sequences; more than 45% were counted once. The top ten clonotypes cover roughly 2.9% of the sample.

The V and J ends are trimmed by 3 bases and 7 bases, leaving 10 bases between them. From its cysteine to its phenylalanine, the CDR3 spans 13 amino acids. Left in the record is the CDR3 DNA by itself, 39 bases read in frame from the first base. The germline V gene (reference sequence) specifies WNHNN as CDR1 and SYGVQD as CDR2. In its sample, this clonotype was seen many times. Which antigen it targets is not known. No clone much larger than this one lies a single base away; base qualities are absent. The TCR sequence derives from a human donor with aplastic anemia. The specimen was sorted CD4+, CD8+, or CD8+CD57+ T cells (not recorded which) from PBMCs. The chain employs TRBV10-1 and TRBJ2-4, with TRBD2 tentatively as D gene (5 bases match). Read as DNA, the sequence is TGCGCCAGCAGTGATCGGGGTTTGAACATTCAGTACTTC. Its protein is CASSDRGLNIQYF.